The rows below give T cell receptor beta chains drawn from one sample of a study of CD8+ T cells in alopecia areata. The data were produced by immunoSEQ multiplex PCR, yet TCRdb's version contains in-frame clones alone and is incomplete. There are some 58,000 clones in the sample; around 46% occur only once, and roughly 22% lies in the top ten. The sample was CD8+ T cells sorted from blood, taken at roughly week 38, from a patient treated with tofacitinib. These receptors came from a human donor with alopecia areata. Both conserved end residues are part of each CDR3. Each record gives: D gene, clone size, V gene, J gene, CDR3 protein. The D gene is left open where the match is weak. Only part of the rows carry a size: once, few, many, or a class if the clone is expanded.

D: .
size: few
V: TRBV6-1
J: TRBJ2-1
CDR3: CASSEAPAGGGRKFF

D: TRBD1
size: .
V: TRBV20-1
J: TRBJ1-2
CDR3: CSAPGTGFYTF

D: .
size: .
V: TRBV28
J: TRBJ1-2
CDR3: CASSLNPSYGYTF

D: TRBD1
size: .
V: TRBV9
J: TRBJ1-2
CDR3: CASKTGTGSYGYTF

D: TRBD2
size: few
V: TRBV27
J: TRBJ2-5
CDR3: CAVRASGSWETQYF

D: .
size: few
V: TRBV27
J: TRBJ2-7
CDR3: CASRSISGRSYEQYF

D: .
size: .
V: TRBV30
J: TRBJ1-1
CDR3: CAWSFRTEAFF

D: .
size: .
V: TRBV9
J: TRBJ2-1
CDR3: CASSVSGESSYNEQFF

D: TRBD1
size: few
V: TRBV7-9
J: TRBJ2-5
CDR3: CASSATGGQETQYF

D: TRBD2
size: .
V: TRBV7-9
J: TRBJ2-1
CDR3: CASSPRGLAYEEQFF

D: .
size: .
V: TRBV4-3
J: TRBJ2-3
CDR3: CASSPGPGRDTQYF

D: TRBD2
size: .
V: TRBV30
J: TRBJ2-5
CDR3: CAWSPGLAGVETQYF

D: .
size: .
V: TRBV29-1
J: TRBJ2-1
CDR3: CSVPVAERGNEQFF

D: TRBD1
size: .
V: TRBV9
J: TRBJ1-1
CDR3: CASTLGTVMNTEAFF

D: TRBD2
size: few
V: TRBV11-2
J: TRBJ2-1
CDR3: CASSLASGWANEQFF

D: .
size: .
V: TRBV7-9
J: TRBJ1-1
CDR3: CASSLARQTVNTEAFF

D: TRBD2
size: .
V: TRBV5-1
J: TRBJ2-7
CDR3: CASSPTGLAGYEQYF

D: TRBD1
size: .
V: TRBV15
J: TRBJ1-2
CDR3: CATQDRGLYGYTF

D: .
size: .
V: TRBV30
J: TRBJ2-4
CDR3: CAWRDKTGANLRLPENIQYF

D: .
size: .
V: TRBV9
J: TRBJ2-1
CDR3: CASSSPSTYNEQFF

D: TRBD1
size: .
V: TRBV13
J: TRBJ2-7
CDR3: CASSLGLMGTGAGYEQYF

D: TRBD1
size: .
V: TRBV15
J: TRBJ2-1
CDR3: CATSGETGGHEQFF

D: .
size: .
V: TRBV30
J: TRBJ2-3
CDR3: CACYTGLRGTDTQYF

D: TRBD1
size: few
V: TRBV29-1
J: TRBJ2-2
CDR3: CSVDPTGGYTGELFF

D: TRBD2
size: .
V: TRBV7-2
J: TRBJ2-1
CDR3: CASSLQGLAGIDNEQFF

D: .
size: .
V: TRBV10-2
J: TRBJ1-2
CDR3: CASSESWGHGYTF

D: .
size: .
V: TRBV15
J: TRBJ2-3
CDR3: CATSRERGLADTQYF